This is a list of T cell receptor beta chains from one sample in a study of human T cells and chemical hapten exposure. MiXCR, applied by TCRdb to the RACE reads, yields one record per CDR3 protein. The sample lists 71,000 or so distinct CDR3 sequences; around 9.8% were seen once. This sample comprised whole blood, obtained in connection with sensitization to the hapten diphenylcyclopropenone (DPC). The receptors originated from a woman aged 40 to 50 with alopecia areata. Some clones in this sample may be carry-over from other donors' samples. Each CDR3 is given without its conserved first and last residue. Fields, in order: V gene, J gene, CDR3 protein.

TRBV5-1	TRBJ1-4	ASSRAGDNEKLF
TRBV5-1	TRBJ2-1	ASSLQGVYNEQF
TRBV15	TRBJ2-5	ATSQARVRVQETQY
TRBV11-2	TRBJ2-7	TSSLRGGASYEQY
TRBV6-2/TRBV6-3	TRBJ2-1	ATKRYRGGPSSYNEQF
TRBV6-2/TRBV6-3	TRBJ2-2	ATNSGANTGELF
TRBV7-9	TRBJ1-2	ASSPPGQNNYGYT
TRBV9	TRBJ1-2	ASSVDAGGLGGYT
TRBV20-1	TRBJ2-7	SAGQGNEQY
TRBV28	TRBJ2-5	ASRDRTKQETQY
TRBV27	TRBJ2-5	ASSTTGKQETQY
TRBV4-2	TRBJ2-1	ASSVSGGSYNEQF
TRBV7-9	TRBJ2-7	ASSQSQGAASYEQY
TRBV19	TRBJ1-5	ASSISGIYSNQPQH
TRBV20-1	TRBJ2-3	SAANRGDTQY
TRBV7-6	TRBJ2-5	ASSSAAETQY
TRBV4-3	TRBJ2-2	ASSPTGQGEHTGELF
TRBV4-3	TRBJ2-6	ASSQEARGAAGANVLT
TRBV7-2	TRBJ2-5	ASSLVYYGLAGGETQY
TRBV29-1	TRBJ1-1	SVETGVMNTEAF
TRBV6-5	TRBJ2-2	ATRPALNTGELF
TRBV29-1	TRBJ1-1	SVVDPGGRLNTEAF